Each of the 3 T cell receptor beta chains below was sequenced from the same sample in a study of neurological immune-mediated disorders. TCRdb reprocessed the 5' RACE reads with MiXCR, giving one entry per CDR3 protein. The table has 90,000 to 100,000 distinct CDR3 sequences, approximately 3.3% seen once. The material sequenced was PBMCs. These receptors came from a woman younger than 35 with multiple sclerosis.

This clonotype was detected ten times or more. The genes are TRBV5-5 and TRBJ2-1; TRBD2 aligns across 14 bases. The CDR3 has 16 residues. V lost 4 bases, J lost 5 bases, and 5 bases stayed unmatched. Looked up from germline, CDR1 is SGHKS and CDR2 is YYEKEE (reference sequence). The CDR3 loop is CASSQGLAGADNEQFF. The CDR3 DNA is TGTGCCAGCAGCCAGGGACTAGCGGGAGCCGACAATGAGCAGTTCTTC. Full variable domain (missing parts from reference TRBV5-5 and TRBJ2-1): DAGVTQSPTHLIKTRGQQVTLRCSPISGHKSVSWYQQVLGQGPQFIFQYYEKEERGRGNFPDRFSARQFPNYSSELNVNALLLGDSALYLCASSQGLAGADNEQFFGPGTRLTVL.

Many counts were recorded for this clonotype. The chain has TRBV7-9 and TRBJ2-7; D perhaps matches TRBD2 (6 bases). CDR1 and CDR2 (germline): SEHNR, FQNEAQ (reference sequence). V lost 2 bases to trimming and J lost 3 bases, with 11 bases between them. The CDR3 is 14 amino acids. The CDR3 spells CASSLRESFYEQYF. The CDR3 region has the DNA TGTGCCAGCAGCTTACGGGAGAGCTTCTACGAGCAGTACTTC.

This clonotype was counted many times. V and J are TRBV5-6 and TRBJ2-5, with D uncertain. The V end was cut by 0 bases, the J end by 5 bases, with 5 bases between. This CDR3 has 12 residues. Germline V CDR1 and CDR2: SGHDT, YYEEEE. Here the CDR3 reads CASSLVVETQYF. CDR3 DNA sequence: TGTGCCAGCAGCTTGGTAGTGGAGACCCAGTACTTC.